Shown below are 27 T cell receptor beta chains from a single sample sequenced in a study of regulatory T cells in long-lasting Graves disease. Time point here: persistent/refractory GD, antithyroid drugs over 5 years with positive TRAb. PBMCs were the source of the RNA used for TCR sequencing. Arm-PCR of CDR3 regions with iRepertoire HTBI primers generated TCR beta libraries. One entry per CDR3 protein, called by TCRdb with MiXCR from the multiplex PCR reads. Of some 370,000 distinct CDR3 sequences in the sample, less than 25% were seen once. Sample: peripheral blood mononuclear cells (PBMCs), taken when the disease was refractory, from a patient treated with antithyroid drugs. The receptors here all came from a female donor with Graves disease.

DNA for the CDR3: TGTGCCAGCAGCTTAGGTCAGGGCGCTGAGCAGTTCTTC. It specifies CASSLGQGAEQFF. The chain recombines TRBV7-9 with TRBJ2-1; the D gene is possibly TRBD1 (5 bases). Trimming stripped 1 base from V and 9 bases from J, with 10 bases between. This CDR3 has 13 residues. The V gene's germline CDR1 is SEHNR and CDR2 FQNEAQ (reference sequence).

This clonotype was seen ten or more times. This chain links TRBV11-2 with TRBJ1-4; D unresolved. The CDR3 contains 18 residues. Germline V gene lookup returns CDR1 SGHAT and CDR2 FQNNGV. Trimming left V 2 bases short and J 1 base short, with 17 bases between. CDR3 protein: CASSLTDLLSGTNEKLFF. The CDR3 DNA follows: TGTGCCAGCAGCTTAACAGACCTGCTCTCAGGAACTAATGAAAAACTGTTTTTT.

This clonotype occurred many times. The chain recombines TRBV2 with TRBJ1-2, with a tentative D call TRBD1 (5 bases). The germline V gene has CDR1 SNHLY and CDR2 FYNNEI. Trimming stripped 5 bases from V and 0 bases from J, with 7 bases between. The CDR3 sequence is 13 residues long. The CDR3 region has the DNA TGTGCCAGCAGTTTACAGGCTAACTATGGCTACACCTTC. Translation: CASSLQANYGYTF.

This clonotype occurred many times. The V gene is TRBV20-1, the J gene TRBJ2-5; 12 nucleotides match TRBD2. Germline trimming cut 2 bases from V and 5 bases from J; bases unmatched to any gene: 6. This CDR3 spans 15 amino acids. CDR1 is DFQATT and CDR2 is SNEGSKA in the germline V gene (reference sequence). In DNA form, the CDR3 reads TGCAGTGCTAGATCAGCTAGCGGGAGGGAGGAGACCCAGTACTTC. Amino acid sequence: CSARSASGREETQYF.

CDR3 sequence: CASSYRDLGAHEQYF. In DNA, the CDR3 is TGTGCCAGCAGCTACCGGGACCTAGGGGCCCACGAGCAGTACTTC. This chain connects TRBV2 to TRBJ2-7; D may be TRBD1 or TRBD2 (5 bases each). Germline V gives CDR1 SNHLY, CDR2 FYNNEI. V dropped 6 bases and J dropped 5 bases, with 20 bases sitting between them. The CDR3 runs to 15 residues. Combining the CDR3 with reference TRBV2 and TRBJ2-7 gives the whole variable domain EPEVTQTPSHQVTQMGQEVILRCVPISNHLYFYWYRQILGQKVEFLVSFYNNEISEKSEIFDDQFSVERPDGSNFTLKIRSTKLEDSAMYFCASSYRDLGAHEQYFGPGTRLTVT.

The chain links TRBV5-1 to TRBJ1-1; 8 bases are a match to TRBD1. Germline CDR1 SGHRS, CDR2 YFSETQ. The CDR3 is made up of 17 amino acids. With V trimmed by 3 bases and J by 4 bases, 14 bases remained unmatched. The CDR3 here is CASSSTGQGNKSTEAFF. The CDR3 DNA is TGCGCCAGCAGCTCGACCGGACAGGGAAATAAGAGCACTGAAGCTTTCTTT.

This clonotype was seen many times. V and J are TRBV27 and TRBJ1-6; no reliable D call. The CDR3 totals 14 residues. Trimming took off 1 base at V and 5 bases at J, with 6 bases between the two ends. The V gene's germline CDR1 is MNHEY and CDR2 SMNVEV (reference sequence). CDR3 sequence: CASSLYRNNSPLHF. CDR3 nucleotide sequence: TGTGCCAGCAGTTTATACAGAAATAATTCACCCCTCCACTTT.

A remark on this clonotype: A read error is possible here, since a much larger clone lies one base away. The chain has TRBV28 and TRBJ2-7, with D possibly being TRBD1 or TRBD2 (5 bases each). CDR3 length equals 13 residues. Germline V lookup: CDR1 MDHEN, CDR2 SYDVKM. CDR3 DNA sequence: TGTGCCAGCAGTTTAAAGGAGAGGGACGAGCAGCACTTC. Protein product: CASSLKERDEQHF.

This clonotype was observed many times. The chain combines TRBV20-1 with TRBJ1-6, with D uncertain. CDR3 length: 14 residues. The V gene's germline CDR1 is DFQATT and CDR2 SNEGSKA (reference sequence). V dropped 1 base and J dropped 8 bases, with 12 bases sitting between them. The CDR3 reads CSARAEYVHSPLHF. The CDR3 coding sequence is TGCAGTGCTAGAGCCGAATACGTGCATTCACCCCTCCACTTT.

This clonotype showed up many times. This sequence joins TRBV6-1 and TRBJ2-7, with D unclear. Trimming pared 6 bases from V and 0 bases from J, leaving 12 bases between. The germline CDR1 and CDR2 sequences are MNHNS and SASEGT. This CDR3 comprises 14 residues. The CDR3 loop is CASRWEADSYEQYF. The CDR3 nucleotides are TGTGCCAGCAGGTGGGAAGCAGACTCCTACGAGCAGTACTTC.

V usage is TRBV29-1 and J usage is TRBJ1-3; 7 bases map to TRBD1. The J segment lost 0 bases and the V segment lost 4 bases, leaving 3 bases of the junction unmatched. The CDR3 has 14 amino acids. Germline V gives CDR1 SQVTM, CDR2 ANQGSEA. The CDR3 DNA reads TGCAGCGTTGTTCAGGGGGGCTCTGGAAACACCATATATTTT. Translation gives CSVVQGGSGNTIYF. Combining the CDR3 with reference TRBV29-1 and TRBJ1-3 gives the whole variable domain SAVISQKPSRDICQRGTSLTIQCQVDSQVTMMFWYRQQPGQSLTLIATANQGSEATYESGFVIDKFPISRPNLTFSTLTVSNMSPEDSSIYLCSVVQGGSGNTIYFGEGSWLTVV.

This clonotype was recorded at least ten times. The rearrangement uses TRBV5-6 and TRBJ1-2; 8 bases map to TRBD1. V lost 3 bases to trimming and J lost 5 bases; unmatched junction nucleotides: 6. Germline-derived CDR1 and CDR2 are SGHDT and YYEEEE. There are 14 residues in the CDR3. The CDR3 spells CASSSDRVDYGYTF. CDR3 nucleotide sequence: TGTGCCAGCAGCTCGGACAGGGTGGATTATGGCTACACCTTC.

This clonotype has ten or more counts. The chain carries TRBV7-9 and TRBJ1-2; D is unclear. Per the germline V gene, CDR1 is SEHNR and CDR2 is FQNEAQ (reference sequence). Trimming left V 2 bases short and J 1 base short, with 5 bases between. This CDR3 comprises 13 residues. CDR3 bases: TGTGCCAGCAGCTTATTAAATAACTATGGCTACACCTTC. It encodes CASSLLNNYGYTF.

The CDR3 sequence: CSAPVFGGTEAFF. The CDR3 DNA sequence: TGCAGTGCTCCCGTTTTTGGTGGCACTGAAGCTTTCTTT. V is TRBV20-1 and J is TRBJ1-1; D unclear. Trimming stripped 5 bases from V and 4 bases from J, with 14 bases between. The CDR3 runs to 13 residues. Germline assignment: CDR1 DFQATT and CDR2 SNEGSKA (reference sequence).

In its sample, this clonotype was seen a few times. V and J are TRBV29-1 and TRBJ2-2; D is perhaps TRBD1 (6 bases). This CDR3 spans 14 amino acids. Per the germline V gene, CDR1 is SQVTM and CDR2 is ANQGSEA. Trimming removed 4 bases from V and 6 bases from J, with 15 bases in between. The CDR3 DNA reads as TGCAGCGTTGCAGGGGCAGTGAATGCCGGGGAGCTGTTTTTT. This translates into CSVAGAVNAGELFF.

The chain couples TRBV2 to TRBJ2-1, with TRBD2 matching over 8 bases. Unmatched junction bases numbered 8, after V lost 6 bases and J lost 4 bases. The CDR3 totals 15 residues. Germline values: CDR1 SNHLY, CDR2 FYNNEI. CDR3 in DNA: TGTGCCAGCAGCCAAGCGGGGGCCTTATACAATGAGCAGTTCTTC. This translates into CASSQAGALYNEQFF.

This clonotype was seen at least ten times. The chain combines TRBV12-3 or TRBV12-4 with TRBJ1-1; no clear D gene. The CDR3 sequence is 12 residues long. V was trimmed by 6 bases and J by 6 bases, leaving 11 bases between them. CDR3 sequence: CASSPREAEAFF. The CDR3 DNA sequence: TGTGCCAGCAGCCCGCGTGAGGCTGAAGCTTTCTTT.

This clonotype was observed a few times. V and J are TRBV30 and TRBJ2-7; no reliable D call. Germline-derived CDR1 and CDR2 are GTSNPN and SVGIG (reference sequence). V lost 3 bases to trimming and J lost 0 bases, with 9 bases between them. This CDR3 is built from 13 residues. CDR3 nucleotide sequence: TGTGCCTGGAGGGCCCGAAGCTCCTACGAGCAGTACTTC. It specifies CAWRARSSYEQYF.

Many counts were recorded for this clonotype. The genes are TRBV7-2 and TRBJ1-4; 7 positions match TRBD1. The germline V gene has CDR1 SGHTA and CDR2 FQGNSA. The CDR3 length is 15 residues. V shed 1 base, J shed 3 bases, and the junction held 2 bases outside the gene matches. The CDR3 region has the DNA TGTGCCAGCAGCTTAGAGGGACAGCCTAATGAAAAACTGTTTTTT. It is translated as CASSLEGQPNEKLFF.

The DNA for the CDR3 is TGTGCCAGCAGCTACGGGACAGCAAACAAAGATACGCAGTATTTT. Its protein is CASSYGTANKDTQYF. The rearrangement joins TRBV3-1 to TRBJ2-3, with 7 bases aligning to TRBD1. Losses at the gene ends were 5 bases for V and 5 bases for J; bases not matched to a gene: 10. Germline V lookup: CDR1 LGHDT, CDR2 YNNKEL (reference sequence). This CDR3 region has 15 residues.

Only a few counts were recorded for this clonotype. CDR3 region: CSVLVETQYF. For the CDR3, the DNA is TGCAGTGTTTTGGTAGAGACCCAGTACTTC. J is TRBJ2-5 and V is TRBV20-1; the D is unclear. The CDR3 runs to 10 residues. Germline lookup yields CDR1 DFQATT and CDR2 SNEGSKA (reference sequence). Trimming removed 7 bases at V and 4 bases at J, with 7 bases between.

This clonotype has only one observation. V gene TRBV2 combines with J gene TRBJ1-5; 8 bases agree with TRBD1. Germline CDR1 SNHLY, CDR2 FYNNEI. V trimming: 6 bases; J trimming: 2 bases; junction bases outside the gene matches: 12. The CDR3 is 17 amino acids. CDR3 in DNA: TGTGCCAGCAGCTTAGGAGCAGGGGGCAGGGGCAATCAGCCCCAGCATTTT. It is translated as CASSLGAGGRGNQPQHF.

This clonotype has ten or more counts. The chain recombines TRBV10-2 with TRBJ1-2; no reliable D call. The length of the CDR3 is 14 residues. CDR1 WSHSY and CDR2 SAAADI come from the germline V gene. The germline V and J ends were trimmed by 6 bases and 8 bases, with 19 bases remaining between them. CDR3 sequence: CASSNPGYYGGYTF. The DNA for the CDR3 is TGCGCCAGCAGCAACCCGGGTTATTACGGGGGCTACACCTTC.

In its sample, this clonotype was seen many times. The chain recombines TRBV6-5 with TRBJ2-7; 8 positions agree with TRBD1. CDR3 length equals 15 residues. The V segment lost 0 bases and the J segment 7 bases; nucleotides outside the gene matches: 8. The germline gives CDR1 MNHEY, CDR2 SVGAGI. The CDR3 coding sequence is TGTGCCAGCAGTTACTCCCGGACAGGGACTTGGGAGCAGTACTTC. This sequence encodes CASSYSRTGTWEQYF.

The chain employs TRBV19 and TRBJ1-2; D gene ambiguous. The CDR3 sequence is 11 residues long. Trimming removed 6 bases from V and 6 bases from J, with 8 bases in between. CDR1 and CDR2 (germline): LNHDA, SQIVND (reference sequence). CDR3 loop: CASRLGDGYTF. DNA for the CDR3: TGTGCCAGTAGGCTTGGGGATGGCTACACCTTC.

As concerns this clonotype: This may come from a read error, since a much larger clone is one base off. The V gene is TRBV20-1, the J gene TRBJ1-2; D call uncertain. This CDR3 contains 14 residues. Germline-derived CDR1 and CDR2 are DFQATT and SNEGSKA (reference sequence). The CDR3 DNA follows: TGCAGTGCCAGGATGAGACTAGGCGGCTATGGCTTCACCTTC. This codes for CSARMRLGGYGFTF.

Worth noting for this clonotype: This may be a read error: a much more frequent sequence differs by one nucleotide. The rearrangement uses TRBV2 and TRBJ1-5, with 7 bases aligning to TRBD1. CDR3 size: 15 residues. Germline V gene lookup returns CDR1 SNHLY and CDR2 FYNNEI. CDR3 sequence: CASSVGTAYNQPRHF. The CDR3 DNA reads TGTGCCAGCAGCGTAGGGACAGCATACAATCAGCCCCGGCATTTT.